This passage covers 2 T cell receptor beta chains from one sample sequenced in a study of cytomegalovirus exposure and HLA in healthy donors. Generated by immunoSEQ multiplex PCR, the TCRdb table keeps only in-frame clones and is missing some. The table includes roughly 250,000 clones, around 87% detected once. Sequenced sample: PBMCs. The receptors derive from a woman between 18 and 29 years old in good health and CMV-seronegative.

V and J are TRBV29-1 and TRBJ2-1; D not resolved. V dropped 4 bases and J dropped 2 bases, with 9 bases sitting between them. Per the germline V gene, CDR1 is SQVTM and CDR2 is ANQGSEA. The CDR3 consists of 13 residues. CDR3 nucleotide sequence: TGCAGCGTTGCTTCGATAGCCTACAATGAGCAGTTCTTC. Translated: CSVASIAYNEQFF.

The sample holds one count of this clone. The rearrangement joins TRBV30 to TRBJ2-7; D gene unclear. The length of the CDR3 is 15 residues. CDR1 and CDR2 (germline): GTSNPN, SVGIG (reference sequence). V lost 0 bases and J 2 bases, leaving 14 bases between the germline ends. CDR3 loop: CAWSVLRVVPYEQYF. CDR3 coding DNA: TGTGCCTGGAGTGTACTCCGGGTGGTCCCCTACGAGCAGTACTTC.